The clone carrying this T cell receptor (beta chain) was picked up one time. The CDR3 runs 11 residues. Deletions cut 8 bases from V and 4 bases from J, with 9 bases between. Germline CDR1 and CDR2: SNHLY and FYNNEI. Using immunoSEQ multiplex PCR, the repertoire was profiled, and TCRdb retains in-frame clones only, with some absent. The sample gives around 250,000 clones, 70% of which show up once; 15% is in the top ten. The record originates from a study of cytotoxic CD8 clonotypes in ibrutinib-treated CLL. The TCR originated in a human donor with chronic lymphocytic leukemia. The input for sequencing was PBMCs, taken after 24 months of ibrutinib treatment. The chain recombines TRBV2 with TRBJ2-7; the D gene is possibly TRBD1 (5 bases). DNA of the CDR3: TGTGCCAGCGTTGGGGCGTACGAGCAGTACTTC. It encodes CASVGAYEQYF.